Listed below are T cell receptor beta chains from one sample, sequenced in a study of blood T cell repertoires in COVID-19. Assay used: immunoSEQ multiplex PCR; TCRdb lists only in-frame clones, some missing. The data show under 200,000 clones, 84% seen once. The sample taken for sequencing was peripheral blood. The receptors originated from a human donor with acute or convalescent COVID-19. The donor label of this sample is uncertain. CDR3s include the opening cysteine and the closing phenylalanine or tryptophan.

v_call: TRBV30
cdr3_aa: CAWRATTGDRSYEQYF

v_call: TRBV5-1
cdr3_aa: CASSFGNQETQYF

v_call: TRBV18
cdr3_aa: CASSPGQGYTEAFF

v_call: TRBV9
cdr3_aa: CASSPSGTGASVAF

v_call: TRBV9
cdr3_aa: CASSVDLAGGNEQFF

v_call: TRBV5-1
cdr3_aa: CASSLEGTATSPLHF

v_call: TRBV30
cdr3_aa: CAWSVGRGSNHSPLHF

v_call: TRBV19
cdr3_aa: CASRDRGNTEAFF

v_call: TRBV4-1
cdr3_aa: CASSHNQADSYEQYF

v_call: TRBV3-1/TRBV3-2
cdr3_aa: CASSQVSEQYF

v_call: TRBV27
cdr3_aa: CASSLRQGGEQYF

v_call: TRBV6-1
cdr3_aa: CASSEGPKGAKNIQYF

v_call: TRBV7-2
cdr3_aa: CASSLAAPNSNEQFF

v_call: TRBV7-6
cdr3_aa: CASSFTSGRGTDTQYF

v_call: TRBV11-2
cdr3_aa: CASSLGTSGSQETQYF

v_call: TRBV28
cdr3_aa: CASSRGGVPNEQFF

v_call: TRBV6-6
cdr3_aa: CASSLTGQGPYGYTF

v_call: TRBV29-1
cdr3_aa: CSVEGGGQAKNIQYF

v_call: TRBV2
cdr3_aa: CASRGQGGGNEQFF

v_call: TRBV7-2
cdr3_aa: CASSLAGGQAQYF

v_call: TRBV11-2
cdr3_aa: CASSLDRTHRTYNEQFF

v_call: TRBV2
cdr3_aa: CASRALAGGPDEQYF

v_call: TRBV28
cdr3_aa: CASSSPTSGANVLTF

v_call: TRBV6-6
cdr3_aa: CASSGGGPGNEQFF

v_call: TRBV7-6
cdr3_aa: CASSLGRPPGASGGDQETQYF

v_call: TRBV7-2
cdr3_aa: CASSPTSGRANEQFF

v_call: TRBV5-4
cdr3_aa: CASSPPGQALNYGYTF

v_call: TRBV19
cdr3_aa: CASSQSFAGRGEQYF

v_call: TRBV7-3
cdr3_aa: CASSRGSGETQYF

v_call: TRBV2
cdr3_aa: CASNPGQGNTGELFF

v_call: TRBV19
cdr3_aa: CATSGGAATDTQYF

v_call: TRBV5-6
cdr3_aa: CASSLPVSSGNTIYF

v_call: TRBV6-6
cdr3_aa: CASSNRERASPLHF

v_call: TRBV3-1/TRBV3-2
cdr3_aa: CASSRDRNYGYTF

v_call: TRBV5-1
cdr3_aa: CASSLGTSAYEQYF

v_call: TRBV27
cdr3_aa: CASSSYRGVGYEQYF

v_call: TRBV7-3
cdr3_aa: CASSSAGYGYTF

v_call: TRBV28
cdr3_aa: CASGPPDTQYF

v_call: TRBV7-2
cdr3_aa: CASSSGQVGRRGEKLFF

v_call: TRBV7-9
cdr3_aa: CASSLTPSYGYTF